The T cell receptor beta chain described here comes from a study of yellow fever vaccine responses in identical twins (dated by TCRdb to 2016 to 2019). For context, the study as a whole: In identical twins, the study followed T cell clones that responded to the vaccine with precision.

The germline V gene provides CDR1 SQVTM and CDR2 ANQGSEA. The CDR3 spans 13 residues, from the cysteine through the phenylalanine. The CDR3 DNA has 39 bases and is translated from base 1. V and J are truncated by 3 bases and 3 bases respectively, leaving an intervening sequence of 11 bases. For this clonotype: Its target antigen remains unknown. Within one base of it there is no much larger clone, and no base qualities were kept.

Library construction relied on RT-PCR. Reads for this sample came from an Illumina HiSeq 2500. TCRdb applied fastp at Q25 and MiXCR to the public reads, then kept only in-frame beta chains. Rows with a matching CDR3 protein are joined into one entry that keeps the most common DNA and genes. This sample lists over 15,000 distinct CDR3 sequences; 55% to 65% were detected once. The ten largest clones represent 7.7% of the sample. Paper-wide results and their limitations: According to the authors, in identical twins the way T cells responded to vaccination appeared partly convergent and partly personalized.

This clonotype was sampled from a woman aged 18-29 years who received the yellow fever vaccine. Donor details come from another sample of the same person, matched by shared clones. The source material was T cells from blood (PBMCs), unsorted or a sorted subset (not recorded which), sampled before or after yellow fever vaccination (not recorded which). The chain is made from TRBV29-1 and TRBJ2-5, with the identity of the D gene unclear. The CDR3 region has the sequence CSVEGNRKETQYF. The nucleotides are TGCAGCGTTGAGGGAAACAGAAAAGAGACCCAGTACTTC.